This T cell receptor beta chain was recorded in a study of identical twins. Notes on the study in general: Cross-sectional statistical analysis, not tracking of the same donors, underpinned the conclusions.

Germline CDR1 reads SGHTA; CDR2 reads FQGNSA. This CDR3 has 12 residues. V was trimmed by 4 bases and J by 7 bases, leaving 10 bases between them. All donors comprised healthy Caucasians. Using its own MiXCR run on the 5' RACE reads, TCRdb lists one record per CDR3 protein. The sample consists of a few hundred thousand distinct CDR3 sequences, around 9.6% of them appearing once. Turning to this clonotype: Its antigen is undetermined.

These data also formed part of another study, on yellow fever vaccine responses in identical twins. As that report states: Twins reportedly appeared to share part of their vaccine T cell response while keeping part individual.

This chain joins TRBV7-2 and TRBJ1-2; a possible D gene is TRBD1 (5 bases). The sequencing input was PBMCs. The receptor was derived from a woman between 18 and 29 years old in good health. CDR3 residues: CASSSAGGGYTF. In DNA form, the CDR3 reads TGTGCCAGCAGCTCCGCGGGGGGTGGCTACACCTTC.